This is a list of T cell receptor beta chains from one sample in a study of pediatric ulcerative colitis. The repertoire was sequenced with immunoSEQ multiplex PCR; TCRdb's copy has only in-frame clones and lacks some. The sample lists fewer than 40,000 clones, roughly 86% occurring once. Sequenced: blood. The receptor source for this set is a boy aged 5 to 17 with severe ulcerative colitis. CDR3s include the opening cysteine and the closing phenylalanine or tryptophan. The D gene is left open where the match is weak. Only some rows state a clone size, as once, few, many or a class for expanded clones.

D gene,clone size,J gene,V gene,CDR3 DNA,CDR3 protein
NA,NA,TRBJ2-5,TRBV25-1,TGTGCCAGCATTTCCCCTACGCCAGGGCAACTGTACCAAGAGACCCAGTACTTC,CASISPTPGQLYQETQYF
NA,NA,TRBJ2-5,TRBV7-2,TGTGCCAGCAGCCCTTGGGGTGGCACCAAACGGGAGACCCAGTACTTC,CASSPWGGTKRETQYF
TRBD1,NA,TRBJ2-2,TRBV6-5,TGTGCCAGCAGTTACTCCGGGACAGCGAACACCGGGGAGCTGTTTTTT,CASSYSGTANTGELFF
NA,NA,TRBJ1-5,TRBV2,TGTGCCAGCAGTGAATCTCTGGGTATCGGCAATCAGCCCCAGCATTTT,CASSESLGIGNQPQHF
NA,NA,TRBJ2-7,TRBV2,TGTGCCAGCAGTGGAGTTAGGGGGGCGGGTGAGCAGTACTTC,CASSGVRGAGEQYF
TRBD1,NA,TRBJ1-3,TRBV2,TGTGCCAGCAGTGGGACAGGGGTTTGGAACACCATATATTTT,CASSGTGVWNTIYF
NA,NA,TRBJ1-1,TRBV25-1,TGTGCCAGCAGTGAATCGAGAATGAACACTGAAGCTTTCTTT,CASSESRMNTEAFF
NA,NA,TRBJ1-2,TRBV9,TGTGCCAGCAGCCCCGGGGACCGCTATGGCTACACCTTC,CASSPGDRYGYTF
NA,few,TRBJ2-1,TRBV29-1,TGCAGCGTTGGGCTAGGGTCGTATGAGCAGTTCTTC,CSVGLGSYEQFF
NA,NA,TRBJ1-5,TRBV28,TGTGCCAGCAGTTTATTCTCTAATCAGCCCCAGCATTTT,CASSLFSNQPQHF
TRBD2,NA,TRBJ2-1,TRBV5-4,TGTGCCAGCAGTCCTAAGCGGGGAGGCGAGGAGTTCTTC,CASSPKRGGEEFF
NA,NA,TRBJ1-1,TRBV19,TGTGCCGCCAGTAGAGGGGCAGACAACACTGAAGCTTTCTTT,CAASRGADNTEAFF
NA,NA,TRBJ1-6,TRBV30,TGTGCCTGGACCCTAGCTAGGGCCTTTCATTCACCCCTCCACTTT,CAWTLARAFHSPLHF
NA,NA,TRBJ1-2,TRBV19,TGTGCCAGTAGTATATACGGGGGCTCGAACTATGGCTACACCTTC,CASSIYGGSNYGYTF
TRBD1,NA,TRBJ2-7,TRBV27,TGTGCCAGCAGTCGCCGGGACAGGGGCCTAGAGCAGTACTTC,CASSRRDRGLEQYF
TRBD2,NA,TRBJ2-5,TRBV7-6,TGTGCCAGCAGCTTGAATCCAGCGGGGAAAGAGACCCAGTACTTC,CASSLNPAGKETQYF
TRBD1,NA,TRBJ1-1,TRBV28,TGTGCCAGCAGTTTACGAGACAGGGGTACTGAAGCTTTCTTT,CASSLRDRGTEAFF
NA,NA,TRBJ1-2,TRBV9,TGTGCCAGCAGCCCCCTTTTATCGGGGATCGCTGGCTACACCTTC,CASSPLLSGIAGYTF